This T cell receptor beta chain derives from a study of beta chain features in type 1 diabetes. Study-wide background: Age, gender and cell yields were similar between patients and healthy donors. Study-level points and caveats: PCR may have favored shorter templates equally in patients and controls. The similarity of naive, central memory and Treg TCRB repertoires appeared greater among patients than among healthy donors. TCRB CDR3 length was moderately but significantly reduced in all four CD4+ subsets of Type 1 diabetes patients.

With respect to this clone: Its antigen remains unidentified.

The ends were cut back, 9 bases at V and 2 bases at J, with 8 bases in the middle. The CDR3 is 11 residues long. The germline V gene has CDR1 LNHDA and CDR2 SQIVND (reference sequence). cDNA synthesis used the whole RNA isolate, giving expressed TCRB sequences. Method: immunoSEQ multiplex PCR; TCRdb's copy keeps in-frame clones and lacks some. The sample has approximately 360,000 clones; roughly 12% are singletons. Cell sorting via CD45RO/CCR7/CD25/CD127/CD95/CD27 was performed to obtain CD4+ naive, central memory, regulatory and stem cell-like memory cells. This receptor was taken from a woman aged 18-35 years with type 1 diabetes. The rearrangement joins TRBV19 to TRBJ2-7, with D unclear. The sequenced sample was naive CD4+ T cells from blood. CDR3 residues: CASSNTYEQYF. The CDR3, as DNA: TGTGCCAGCTCAAACACCTACGAGCAGTACTTC. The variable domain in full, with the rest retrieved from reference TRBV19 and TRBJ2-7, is DGGITQSPKYLFRKEGQNVTLSCEQNLNHDAMYWYRQDPGQGLRLIYYSQIVNDFQKGDIAEGYSVSREKKESFPLTVTSAQKNPTAFYLCASSNTYEQYFGPGTRLTVT.